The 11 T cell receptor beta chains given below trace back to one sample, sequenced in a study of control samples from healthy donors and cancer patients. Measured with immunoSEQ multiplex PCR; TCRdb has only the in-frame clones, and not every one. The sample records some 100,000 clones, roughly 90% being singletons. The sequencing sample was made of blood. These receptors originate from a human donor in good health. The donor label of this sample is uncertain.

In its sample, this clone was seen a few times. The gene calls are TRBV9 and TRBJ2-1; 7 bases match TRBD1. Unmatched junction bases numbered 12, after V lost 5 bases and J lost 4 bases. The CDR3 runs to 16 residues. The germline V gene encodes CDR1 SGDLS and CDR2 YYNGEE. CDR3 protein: CASRELQGPPYNEQFF. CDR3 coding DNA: TGTGCCAGCAGGGAACTACAGGGGCCCCCGTACAATGAGCAGTTCTTC. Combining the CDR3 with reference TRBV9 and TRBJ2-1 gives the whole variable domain DSGVTQTPKHLITATGQRVTLRCSPRSGDLSVYWYQQSLDQGLQFLIQYYNGEERAKGNILERFSAQQFPDLHSELNLSSLELGDSALYFCASRELQGPPYNEQFFGPGTRLTVL.

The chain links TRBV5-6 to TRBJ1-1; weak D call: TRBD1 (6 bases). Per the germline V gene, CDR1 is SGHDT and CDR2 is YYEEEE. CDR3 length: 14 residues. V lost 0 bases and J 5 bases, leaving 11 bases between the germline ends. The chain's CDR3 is CASSLAGGQTEAFF. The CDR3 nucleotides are TGTGCCAGCAGCTTGGCCGGGGGCCAGACTGAAGCTTTCTTT.

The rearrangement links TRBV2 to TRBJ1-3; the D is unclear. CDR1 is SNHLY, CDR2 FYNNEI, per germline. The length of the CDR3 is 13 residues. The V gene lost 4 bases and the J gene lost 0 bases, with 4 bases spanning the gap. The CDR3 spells CASSVASGNTIYF. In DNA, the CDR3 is TGTGCCAGCAGTGTTGCCTCTGGAAACACCATATATTTT.

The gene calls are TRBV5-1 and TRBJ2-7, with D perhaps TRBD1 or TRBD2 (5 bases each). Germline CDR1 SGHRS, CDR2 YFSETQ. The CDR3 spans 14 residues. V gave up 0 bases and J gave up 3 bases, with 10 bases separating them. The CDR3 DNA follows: TGCGCCAGCAGCTTGGCGGGACCGGGCTACGAGCAGTACGTC. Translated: CASSLAGPGYEQYV.

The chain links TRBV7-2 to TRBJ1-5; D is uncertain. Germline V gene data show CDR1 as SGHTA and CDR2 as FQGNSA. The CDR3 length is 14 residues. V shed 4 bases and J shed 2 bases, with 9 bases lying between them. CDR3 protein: CASSSAGGNQPQHF. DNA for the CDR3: TGTGCCAGCAGCTCGGCAGGAGGCAATCAGCCCCAGCATTTT.

The CDR3 DNA sequence: TGTGCCAGTGGGTCGGGATCCCAGCATTTT. This encodes CASGSGSQHF. The chain combines TRBV2 with TRBJ1-5; no clear D. V was clipped by 9 bases and J by 11 bases, with 11 bases between them. There are 10 residues in the CDR3. From germline, CDR1 is SNHLY and CDR2 FYNNEI. Drawing the rest from reference TRBV2 and TRBJ1-5, the complete variable domain is EPEVTQTPSHQVTQMGQEVILRCVPISNHLYFYWYRQILGQKVEFLVSFYNNEISEKSEIFDDQFSVERPDGSNFTLKIRSTKLEDSAMYFCASGSGSQHFGDGTRLSIL.

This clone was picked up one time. Here the CDR3 reads CASGESNTEAFF. The CDR3 region has the DNA TGTGCCAGCGGGGAGTCGAACACTGAAGCTTTCTTT. The chain couples TRBV12-3 or TRBV12-4 to TRBJ1-1; D gene uncertain. There are 12 residues in the CDR3. V gave up 8 bases and J gave up 1 base, with 8 bases separating them.

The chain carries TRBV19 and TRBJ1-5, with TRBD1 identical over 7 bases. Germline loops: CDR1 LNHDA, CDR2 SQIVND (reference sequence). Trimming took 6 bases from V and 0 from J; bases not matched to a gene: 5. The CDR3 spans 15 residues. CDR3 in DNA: TGTGCCAGTAGGACACAGGGGCCTAGCAATCAGCCCCAGCATTTT. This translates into CASRTQGPSNQPQHF.

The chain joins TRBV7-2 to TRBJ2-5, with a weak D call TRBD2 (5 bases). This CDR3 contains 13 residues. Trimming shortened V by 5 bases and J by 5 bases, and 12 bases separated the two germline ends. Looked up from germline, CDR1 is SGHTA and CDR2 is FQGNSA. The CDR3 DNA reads TGTGCCAGCAGCCTAGACTGGAGGGAGACCCAGTACTTC. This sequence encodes CASSLDWRETQYF.

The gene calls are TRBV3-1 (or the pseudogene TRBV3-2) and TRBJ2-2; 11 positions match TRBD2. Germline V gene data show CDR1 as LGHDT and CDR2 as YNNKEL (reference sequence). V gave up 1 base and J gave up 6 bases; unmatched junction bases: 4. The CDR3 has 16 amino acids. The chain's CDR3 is CASSQVLAGGPGELFF. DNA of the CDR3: TGTGCCAGCAGCCAAGTCCTAGCGGGGGGCCCCGGGGAGCTGTTTTTT.

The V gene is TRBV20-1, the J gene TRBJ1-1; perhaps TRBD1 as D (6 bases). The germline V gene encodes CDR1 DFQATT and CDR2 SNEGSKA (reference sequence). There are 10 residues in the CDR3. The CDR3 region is CTLRRGRAFF. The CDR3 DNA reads TGCACCCTACGTCGGGGGCGTGCTTTCTTT.